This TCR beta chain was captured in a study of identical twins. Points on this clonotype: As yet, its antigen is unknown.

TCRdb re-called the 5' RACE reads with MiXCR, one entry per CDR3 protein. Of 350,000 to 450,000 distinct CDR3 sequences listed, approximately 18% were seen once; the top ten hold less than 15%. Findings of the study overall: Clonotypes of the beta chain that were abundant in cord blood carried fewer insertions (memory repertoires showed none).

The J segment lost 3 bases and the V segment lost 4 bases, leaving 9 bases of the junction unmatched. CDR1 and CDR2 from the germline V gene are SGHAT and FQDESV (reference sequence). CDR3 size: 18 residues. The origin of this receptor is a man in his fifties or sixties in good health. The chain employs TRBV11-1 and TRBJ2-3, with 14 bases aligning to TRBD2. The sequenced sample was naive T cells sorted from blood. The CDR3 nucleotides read TGTGCCAGCAGCTCGGGACTAGCGGGGGATTATACGACAGATACGCAGTATTTT. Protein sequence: CASSSGLAGDYTTDTQYF.